These 26 T cell receptor beta chains were sequenced from one sample in a study of T-cell memory formation after mild COVID-19. TCRdb re-called the 5' RACE reads through MiXCR, storing one row per CDR3 protein. The sample contains 30,000 to 35,000 distinct CDR3 sequences, roughly 7.2% of which appear only once. Sequencing was done on a sample of PBMCs or a T cell subset sorted from them (not recorded which). All receptors come from a man aged 18 to 29 who had mild COVID-19 (a few samples of this study predate the infection). Cell type and time point are not known.

CDR3 DNA: TGCTCCGGGGGAGATTACAATGAGCAGTTCTTC. Amino acids: CSGGDYNEQFF. The chain couples TRBV29-1 to TRBJ2-1; perhaps TRBD2 as D (6 bases). The CDR3 is 11 amino acids. In germline, CDR1 is SQVTM, CDR2 ANQGSEA.

This clonotype was counted ten times or more. The rearrangement joins TRBV6-4 to TRBJ2-1; 7 nucleotides agree with TRBD1. V gave up 2 bases and J gave up 4 bases; unmatched junction bases: 5. CDR1 and CDR2 from the germline V gene are MRHNA and SNTAGT. The CDR3 is made up of 15 amino acids. The CDR3 region is CASSDRDSSYNEQFF. In nucleotides, the CDR3 is TGTGCCAGCAGTGACCGGGACAGTTCTTACAATGAGCAGTTCTTC.

This clonotype was counted ten times or more. The chain carries TRBV20-1 and TRBJ1-1; D gene ambiguous. This CDR3 has 14 amino acids. Germline CDR1 DFQATT, CDR2 SNEGSKA (reference sequence). The germline V and J ends were trimmed by 0 bases and 2 bases, with 10 bases remaining between them. The CDR3 here is CSARDFAVNTEAFF. DNA of the CDR3: TGCAGTGCTAGAGATTTCGCGGTTAACACTGAAGCTTTCTTT.

This clonotype was observed at least ten times. This sequence joins TRBV6-5 and TRBJ2-1; D unclear. Germline CDR1 is MNHEY and CDR2 is SVGAGI. V lost 0 bases, J lost 10 bases, and 7 bases lay in between. The length of the CDR3 is 12 residues. The CDR3 sequence is CASSYSSEEQFF. The CDR3 coding sequence is TGTGCCAGCAGTTACTCTTCGGAAGAGCAGTTCTTC.

About this clonotype: Because the CDR3 is missing its conserved closing phenylalanine or tryptophan, this is likely a read error. J is TRBJ2-5 and V is TRBV2; no firm D call. Germline loops: CDR1 SNHLY, CDR2 FYNNEI. This CDR3 contains 13 residues. Trimming removed 8 bases from V and 2 bases from J, with 12 bases in between. CDR3 in DNA: TGTGCCAGCGGGTTCGCAGGTCAAGAGACCCAGTACTCC. Translating it yields CASGFAGQETQYS.

This clonotype showed up many times. The chain has TRBV11-2 and TRBJ1-1, with D possibly being TRBD1 (5 bases). CDR1 SGHAT and CDR2 FQNNGV come from the germline V gene. The CDR3 is 17 amino acids. With 2 bases removed from V and 0 bases from J, the gap between germline ends came to 16 bases. The CDR3 nucleotides are TGTGCCAGCAGCTTAACGGGGACCGATCTAATGAACACTGAAGCTTTCTTT. Amino acid sequence: CASSLTGTDLMNTEAFF.

To note about this clonotype: A clone one base away is much larger, so this may be a read error. The chain has TRBV4-1 and TRBJ1-4; 7 positions agree with TRBD1. Germline-derived CDR1 and CDR2 are MGHRA and YSYEKL. The CDR3 runs to 16 residues. This CDR3 is CASSPRDRATNEILFF. The DNA for the CDR3 is TGCGCCAGCAGCCCCCGGGACAGAGCAACTAATGAAATACTGTTTTTT.

In its sample, this clonotype was seen many times. The rearrangement joins TRBV20-1 to TRBJ1-2, with TRBD1 matching over 8 bases. The length of the CDR3 is 15 residues. Per the germline V gene, CDR1 is DFQATT and CDR2 is SNEGSKA (reference sequence). Losses at the gene ends were 4 bases for V and 7 bases for J; bases not matched to a gene: 14. CDR3 sequence: CSATPWGTGESGYTF. CDR3 bases: TGCAGTGCTACACCTTGGGGGACAGGAGAGTCTGGCTACACCTTC.

This clonotype was picked up many times. This chain uses TRBV12-3 or TRBV12-4 with TRBJ1-2, with D unclear. The germline V and J ends were trimmed by 6 bases and 0 bases, with 14 bases remaining between them. The CDR3 contains 15 residues. This chain's CDR3 is CASRYWTPANYGYTF. CDR3 nucleotides: TGTGCCAGCAGGTATTGGACTCCAGCTAACTATGGCTACACCTTC.

In its sample, this clonotype was seen many times. This chain joins TRBV20-1 and TRBJ1-1; TRBD1 matches 8 bases. Germline V gives CDR1 DFQATT, CDR2 SNEGSKA (reference sequence). V shed 3 bases and J 1 base; nucleotides not matched to a gene: 7. The length of the CDR3 is 15 residues. In DNA form, the CDR3 reads TGCAGTGCTAGGCCCCGGACAGGGCCGAACACTGAAGCTTTCTTT. This codes for CSARPRTGPNTEAFF.

The sample holds many counts of this clonotype. The V and J genes are TRBV5-1 and TRBJ2-3; possible D gene TRBD1, 6 bases. V dropped 4 bases and J dropped 0 bases, with 12 bases sitting between them. This CDR3 is built from 15 residues. Germline V gene sequence: CDR1 SGHRS, CDR2 YFSETQ. The CDR3 loop reads CASSEGQLSTDTQYF. CDR3 sequence (DNA): TGCGCCAGCAGCGAGGGACAATTAAGCACAGATACGCAGTATTTT.

This clonotype has ten or more counts. The chain carries TRBV5-1 and TRBJ2-3; D not resolved. The length of the CDR3 is 14 residues. Germline V gene sequence: CDR1 SGHRS, CDR2 YFSETQ. Trimming left V 1 base short and J 6 bases short, with 12 bases between. CDR3: CASSLSQIIDTQYF. The DNA of the CDR3 is TGCGCCAGCAGCTTGAGTCAGATTATCGATACGCAGTATTTT.

Points on this clonotype: Sequence at one end of the junction differs from germline and may be a read error. This chain joins TRBV19 and TRBJ2-5; D might be TRBD2 (6 bases). Germline V gene lookup returns CDR1 LNHDA and CDR2 SQIVND (reference sequence). The CDR3 has 14 residues. In nucleotides, the CDR3 is TGTGCCACCGATGGGGCCGGGGGTCAAGGGACCCAGTACTTC. Protein: CATDGAGGQGTQYF.

The sample holds many counts of this clonotype. The gene calls are TRBV19 and TRBJ2-1; 8 nucleotides agree with TRBD1. Trimming at V came to 10 bases and at J to 9 bases, leaving 11 bases not matched to a gene. This CDR3 is built from 13 residues. Germline V lookup: CDR1 LNHDA, CDR2 SQIVND (reference sequence). The CDR3 here is CATRTGYIGEQFF. For the CDR3, the DNA is TGTGCCACTCGGACAGGGTATATTGGTGAGCAGTTCTTC. The variable domain in full, completed from reference TRBV19 and TRBJ2-1, reads DGGITQSPKYLFRKEGQNVTLSCEQNLNHDAMYWYRQDPGQGLRLIYYSQIVNDFQKGDIAEGYSVSREKKESFPLTVTSAQKNPTAFYLCATRTGYIGEQFFGPGTRLTVL.

This clonotype came up many times. The chain combines TRBV7-2 with TRBJ1-5, with 9 positions matching TRBD1. The germline CDR1 and CDR2 sequences are SGHTA and FQGNSA. V was pared by 4 bases and J by 7 bases, with 5 bases of the junction left unmatched. CDR3 length: 14 amino acids. In nucleotides, the CDR3 is TGTGCCAGCAGCTCCGGGACAGGGTTCCAGCCCCAGCATTTT. It encodes CASSSGTGFQPQHF. The full variable domain, in which reference TRBV7-2 and TRBJ1-5 provide the parts outside the CDR3, is GAGVSQSPSNKVTEKGKDVELRCDPISGHTALYWYRQSLGQGLEFLIYFQGNSAPDKSGLPSDRFSAERTGGSVSTLTIQRTQQEDSAVYLCASSSGTGFQPQHFGDGTRLSIL.

This clonotype was detected many times. The V and J genes are TRBV7-2 and TRBJ1-1, with TRBD1 identical over 7 bases. The germline gives CDR1 SGHTA, CDR2 FQGNSA. The CDR3 consists of 12 residues. J was trimmed by 11 bases and V by 4 bases; bases with no gene match: 7. The CDR3 bases are TGTGCCAGCAGCTCGACAGGGAGTCCCGCTTTCTTT. Its protein is CASSSTGSPAFF.

V is TRBV20-1 and J is TRBJ2-4; D gene uncertain. Trimming pared 2 bases from V and 6 bases from J, leaving 11 bases between. Germline-derived CDR1 and CDR2 are DFQATT and SNEGSKA (reference sequence). There are 13 residues in the CDR3. CDR3 sequence reads: CSARITYGNIQYF. The CDR3 DNA follows: TGCAGTGCTAGAATAACGTATGGAAACATTCAGTACTTC.

The chain joins TRBV7-2 to TRBJ2-1; D unclear. V lost 5 bases and J 7 bases, leaving 18 bases between the germline ends. The CDR3 spans 15 residues. Germline loops: CDR1 SGHTA, CDR2 FQGNSA. The CDR3 sequence: CASSPASPWGNEQFF. CDR3 coding DNA: TGTGCCAGCAGCCCCGCCTCCCCCTGGGGTAATGAGCAGTTCTTC.

The chain recombines TRBV18 with TRBJ1-2; D remains unclear. The CDR3 is 15 amino acids. The V gene's germline CDR1 is KGHSH and CDR2 LQKENI. V lost 3 bases, J lost 8 bases, and 19 bases lay in between. In nucleotides, the CDR3 is TGTGCCAGCTCACCCGCGGTCAGTACAATTGAAGGCTACACCTTC. Translating gives CASSPAVSTIEGYTF.

Sample share makes this clonotype medium-sized (0.01 to 0.1%). V is TRBV7-2 and J is TRBJ2-3; 15 nucleotides match TRBD2. This CDR3 comprises 18 residues. After removal of 5 bases from V and 0 bases from J, the junction contained 6 bases not matched to a gene. The germline V gene has CDR1 SGHTA and CDR2 FQGNSA. CDR3 bases: TGTGCCAGCAGCACGGGACTAGCGGGAGGACTTAGCACAGATACGCAGTATTTT. It codes for CASSTGLAGGLSTDTQYF. Full variable domain (rest looked up from reference TRBV7-2 and TRBJ2-3): GAGVSQSPSNKVTEKGKDVELRCDPISGHTALYWYRQSLGQGLEFLIYFQGNSAPDKSGLPSDRFSAERTGGSVSTLTIQRTQQEDSAVYLCASSTGLAGGLSTDTQYFGPGTRLTVL.

This rearrangement joins TRBV11-2 to TRBJ1-2; 9 bases line up with TRBD1. From germline, CDR1 is SGHAT and CDR2 FQNNGV. The junction had 11 bases not matched to a gene; V was cut back by 3 bases and J by 3 bases. The CDR3 has 17 residues. The CDR3 region is CASSFRTGGGLDYGYTF. The DNA of the CDR3 is TGTGCCAGCAGCTTTCGAACAGGGGGCGGATTGGACTATGGCTACACCTTC.

This clonotype was counted many times. V and J are TRBV5-1 and TRBJ2-3, with 7 bases that match TRBD2. CDR3 size: 16 residues. Trimming at V came to 1 base and at J to 5 bases, leaving 10 bases not matched to a gene. Germline V CDR1 and CDR2: SGHRS, YFSETQ. The CDR3, as DNA: TGCGCCAGCAGCTTGTGGATGTCGGGAGGTCAAGATACGCAGTATTTT. Its protein product is CASSLWMSGGQDTQYF.

This clonotype was seen at least ten times. The chain is built from TRBV11-2 and TRBJ1-6; D gene unclear. The CDR3 loop spans 16 amino acids. Germline CDR1 is SGHAT and CDR2 is FQNNGV. Trimming pared 5 bases from V and 14 bases from J, leaving 25 bases between. DNA for the CDR3: TGTGCCAGCAGCCCTCAGGCCTTAAGGGTAACGGAGGCCCTCCACTTT. It yields the protein CASSPQALRVTEALHF.

This clonotype was recorded many times. The J gene is TRBJ2-7, the V gene TRBV7-2; D unresolved. This CDR3 is 14 amino acids long. The germline V gene has CDR1 SGHTA and CDR2 FQGNSA. Trimming shortened V by 1 base and J by 3 bases, and 10 bases separated the two germline ends. CDR3 residues: CASSLGQANYEQYF. The CDR3 nucleotides are TGTGCCAGCAGCTTAGGTCAGGCCAACTACGAGCAGTACTTC. Full variable domain (rest looked up from reference TRBV7-2 and TRBJ2-7): GAGVSQSPSNKVTEKGKDVELRCDPISGHTALYWYRQSLGQGLEFLIYFQGNSAPDKSGLPSDRFSAERTGGSVSTLTIQRTQQEDSAVYLCASSLGQANYEQYFGPGTRLTVT.

This clonotype was counted many times. CDR3 sequence reads: CASSSGRYFEGYTF. The CDR3 nucleotides read TGTGCCAGCAGTTCGGGCCGATACTTCGAGGGCTACACCTTC. This chain joins TRBV6-5 and TRBJ1-2; D ambiguous. V dropped 4 bases and J dropped 8 bases, with 17 bases sitting between them. This CDR3 spans 14 amino acids. CDR1 is MNHEY and CDR2 is SVGAGI in the germline V gene.

A few counts support this clonotype. The V and J genes are TRBV6-5 and TRBJ2-5, with 7 bases lining up with TRBD1. Germline V CDR1 and CDR2: MNHEY, SVGAGI. The CDR3 consists of 15 residues. J gave up 4 bases and V 2 bases, and 7 bases lay outside the gene matches. CDR3 amino acids: CASSYRQGKGETQYF. CDR3 nucleotide sequence: TGTGCCAGCAGTTACCGACAGGGCAAGGGAGAGACCCAGTACTTC.